Listed below are T cell receptor beta chains from one sample, sequenced in a study of cytomegalovirus exposure and HLA in healthy donors. TCRdb's copy holds only in-frame clones and misses some; the assay was immunoSEQ multiplex PCR. Seen here are tens of thousands of clones, roughly 80% observed once, and the top ten hold roughly 1.3%. Material: PBMCs. The receptors here all came from a male donor in good health and CMV-seronegative. Each CDR3 is given with its conserved first and last residue. A D gene is named only where the DNA matches it firmly. Not every row has a clone size; where given, it reads once, few, many or a size class.

d_call j_call v_call clone_size cdr3_nt cdr3_aa
NA TRBJ2-3 TRBV10-3 NA TGTGCCATCAGCAGGGGCATTAGCACAGATACGCAGTATTTT CAISRGISTDTQYF
NA TRBJ2-4 TRBV6-1 few TGTGCCAGCAGCTCGCTTGACAGGATCCAAAACATTCAGTACTTC CASSSLDRIQNIQYF
TRBD1 TRBJ1-2 TRBV7-9 NA TGTGCCACCGAGAAACCAGGGGGCTCCAACTATGGCTACACCTTC CATEKPGGSNYGYTF
TRBD2 TRBJ2-1 TRBV19 NA TGTGCCAGTAGTACCCCGACTAGCGGGAGGGCCTTTTTATATTATGAGCAGTTCTTC CASSTPTSGRAFLYYEQFF
NA TRBJ2-7 TRBV18 NA TGTGCCAGCTCACCACCAGAGTTTCCCTACGAGCAGTACTTC CASSPPEFPYEQYF
NA TRBJ2-2 TRBV9 NA TGTGCCAGCAGCGTAGGAAGGGGGAAGTCGATTAGAACCGGGGAGCTGTTTTTT CASSVGRGKSIRTGELFF
TRBD2 TRBJ2-1 TRBV29-1 NA TGCAGCGTTGAACCCAGCGGGAGGGCCGCTCGGTACAATGAGCAGTTCTTC CSVEPSGRAARYNEQFF
TRBD2 TRBJ2-1 TRBV4-3 NA TGCGCCAGCAGCCGACGACTAGCGGGGGGTAACAATGAGCAGTTCTTC CASSRRLAGGNNEQFF
TRBD1 TRBJ1-2 TRBV7-9 NA TGTGCCAGCAGCTCACAGGGGATCTATGGCTACACCTTC CASSSQGIYGYTF
NA TRBJ1-1 TRBV5-1 NA TGCGCCAGCAGCGTTGAACAAGCGACGAACACTGAAGCTTTCTTT CASSVEQATNTEAFF
NA TRBJ2-1 TRBV18 NA TGTGCCAGCTTCACGTCGCGCCAAGGGGGGGATGAGCAGTTCTTC CASFTSRQGGDEQFF